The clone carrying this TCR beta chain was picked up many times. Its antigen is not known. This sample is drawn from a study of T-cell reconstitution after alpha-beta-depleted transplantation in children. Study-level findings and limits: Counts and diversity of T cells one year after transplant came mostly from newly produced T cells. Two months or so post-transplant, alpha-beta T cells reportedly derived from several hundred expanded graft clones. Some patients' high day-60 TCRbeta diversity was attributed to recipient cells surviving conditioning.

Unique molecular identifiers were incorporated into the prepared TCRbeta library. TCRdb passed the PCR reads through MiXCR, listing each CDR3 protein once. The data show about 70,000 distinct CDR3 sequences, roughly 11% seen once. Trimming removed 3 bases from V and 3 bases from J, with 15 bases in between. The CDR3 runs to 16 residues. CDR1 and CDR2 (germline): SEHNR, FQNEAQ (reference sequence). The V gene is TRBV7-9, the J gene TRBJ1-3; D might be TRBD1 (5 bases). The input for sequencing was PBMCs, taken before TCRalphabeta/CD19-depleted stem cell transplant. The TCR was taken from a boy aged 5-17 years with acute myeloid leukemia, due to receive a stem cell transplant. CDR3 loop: CASSFDSLGFGNTIYF. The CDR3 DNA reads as TGTGCCAGCAGCTTTGACAGCCTCGGGTTTGGAAACACCATATATTTT.